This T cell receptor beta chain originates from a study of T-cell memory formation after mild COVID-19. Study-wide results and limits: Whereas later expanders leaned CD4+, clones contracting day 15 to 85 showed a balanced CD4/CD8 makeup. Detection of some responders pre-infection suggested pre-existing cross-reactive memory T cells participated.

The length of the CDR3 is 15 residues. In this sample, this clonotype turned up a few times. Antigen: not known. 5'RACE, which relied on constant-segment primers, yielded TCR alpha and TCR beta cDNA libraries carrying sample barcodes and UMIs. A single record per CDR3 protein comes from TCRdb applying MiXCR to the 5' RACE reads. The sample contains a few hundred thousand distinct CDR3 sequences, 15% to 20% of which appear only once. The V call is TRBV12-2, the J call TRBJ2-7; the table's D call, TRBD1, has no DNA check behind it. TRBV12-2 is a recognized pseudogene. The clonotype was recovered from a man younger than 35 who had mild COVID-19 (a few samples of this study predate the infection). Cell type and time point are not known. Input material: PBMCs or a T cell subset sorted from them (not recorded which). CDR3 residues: CASRDRDRGEYEQYV. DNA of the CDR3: TGTGCAAGTCGCGACCGGGACAGGGGAGAATACGAGCAGTACGTC.